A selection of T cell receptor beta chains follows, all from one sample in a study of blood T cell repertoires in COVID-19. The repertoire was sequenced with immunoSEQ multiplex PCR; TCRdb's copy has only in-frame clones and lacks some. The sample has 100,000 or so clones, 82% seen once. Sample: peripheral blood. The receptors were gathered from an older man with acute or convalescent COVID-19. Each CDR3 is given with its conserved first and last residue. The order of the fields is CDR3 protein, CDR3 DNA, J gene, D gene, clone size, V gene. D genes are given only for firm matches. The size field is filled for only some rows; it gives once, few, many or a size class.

CAISRTGSEQYF,TGTGCCATCAGCCGAACAGGATCCGAGCAGTACTTC,TRBJ2-7,NA,NA,TRBV10-3
CASSLRNYYGYTF,TGTGCCAGCAGCCTGAGAAATTACTATGGCTACACCTTC,TRBJ1-2,NA,NA,TRBV3-1/TRBV3-2
CASSLRTGRGTEAFF,TGTGCCAGCAGCCTCAGGACAGGTAGAGGGACTGAAGCTTTCTTT,TRBJ1-1,TRBD1,NA,TRBV14
CASSLDLTREETQYF,TGTGCCAGCAGCTTAGATCTAACTCGGGAAGAGACCCAGTACTTC,TRBJ2-5,NA,NA,TRBV11-2
CASSPRRGVEQETQYF,TGTGCCAGCAGCCCAAGGCGGGGGGTTGAACAAGAGACCCAGTACTTC,TRBJ2-5,TRBD2,NA,TRBV3-1/TRBV3-2
CASRLGGTGTSPLHF,TGCGCCAGCAGGTTGGGGGGGACAGGGACTTCACCCCTCCACTTT,TRBJ1-6,TRBD1,NA,TRBV5-1
CASSQGLVSPGELFF,TGTGCCAGCAGCCAAGGGCTAGTAAGTCCCGGGGAGCTGTTTTTT,TRBJ2-2,NA,few,TRBV3-1/TRBV3-2
CASSLVQGNNEQFF,TGTGCCAGCAGTTTAGTACAGGGTAACAATGAGCAGTTCTTC,TRBJ2-1,NA,NA,TRBV28
CASSVAPIDSPLHF,TGTGCCAGCAGCGTAGCCCCGATAGATTCACCCCTCCACTTT,TRBJ1-6,NA,NA,TRBV9
CASSLSGQGPSYEQYF,TGCGCCAGCAGCTTGAGTGGACAGGGTCCCTCCTACGAGCAGTACTTC,TRBJ2-7,TRBD1,few,TRBV5-1
CASSETGTYGYTF,TGTGCCAGCAGCGAGACAGGGACCTATGGCTACACCTTC,TRBJ1-2,TRBD1,once,TRBV11-2
CASSIDPGTGISYGYTF,TGTGCCAGTAGTATAGACCCCGGGACAGGGATAAGCTATGGCTACACCTTC,TRBJ1-2,TRBD1,NA,TRBV19
CASTVGSWGYGYTF,TGTGCCAGTACGGTCGGGAGTTGGGGCTATGGCTACACCTTC,TRBJ1-2,NA,NA,TRBV19
CASSIAAGGRHEQFF,TGTGCCAGTAGTATAGCAGCGGGGGGGCGCCATGAGCAGTTCTTC,TRBJ2-1,TRBD2,NA,TRBV19
CASSSPGSRGNQPQHF,TGTGCCAGCAGCTCGCCGGGATCAAGGGGCAATCAGCCCCAGCATTTT,TRBJ1-5,NA,NA,TRBV11-3
CASSLRDSKTGELFF,TGTGCCAGCTCATTACGGGACTCCAAAACCGGGGAGCTGTTTTTT,TRBJ2-2,NA,NA,TRBV18
CASITFGQDSGYTF,TGTGCCAGCATCACCTTCGGACAGGACTCTGGCTACACCTTC,TRBJ1-2,TRBD1,once,TRBV28
CASSESWVTEAGAPYEQYF,TGCGCCAGCAGTGAGTCCTGGGTCACCGAAGCGGGAGCCCCCTACGAGCAGTACTTC,TRBJ2-7,TRBD2,NA,TRBV10-1
CASTRQGWGYSNQPQHF,TGTGCCAGCACCCGACAGGGATGGGGCTATAGCAATCAGCCCCAGCATTTT,TRBJ1-5,TRBD1,few,TRBV28
CASSLGGPIGEKLFF,TGTGCCAGCAGCTTAGGAGGGCCTATAGGGGAAAAACTGTTTTTT,TRBJ1-4,NA,once,TRBV7-9
CATKQEISTDTQYF,TGTGCCACCAAACAGGAGATCAGCACAGATACGCAGTATTTT,TRBJ2-3,NA,few,TRBV19
CASSSGTYYSPLHF,TGTGCCAGTAGTTCCGGGACATATTATTCACCCCTCCACTTT,TRBJ1-6,NA,NA,TRBV19
CASSLAGLAGGSYNEQFF,TGTGCCAGCAGCTTGGCCGGACTAGCGGGAGGCTCCTACAATGAGCAGTTCTTC,TRBJ2-1,TRBD2,NA,TRBV7-2
CASSSQGQRNEQFF,TGTGCCAGCAGCTCCCAGGGACAGAGGAATGAGCAGTTCTTC,TRBJ2-1,TRBD1,NA,TRBV7-6
CASSVIQGLFGTDTQYF,TGTGCCAGTAGTGTCATACAGGGTCTCTTTGGGACAGATACGCAGTATTTT,TRBJ2-3,NA,NA,TRBV19
CASTGTSSDKLFF,TGTGCCAGTACCGGGACAAGTTCAGACAAACTGTTTTTT,TRBJ1-4,NA,few,TRBV19
CASSIWGSQETQYF,TGTGCCAGTAGTATCTGGGGCTCTCAAGAGACCCAGTACTTC,TRBJ2-5,NA,NA,TRBV19